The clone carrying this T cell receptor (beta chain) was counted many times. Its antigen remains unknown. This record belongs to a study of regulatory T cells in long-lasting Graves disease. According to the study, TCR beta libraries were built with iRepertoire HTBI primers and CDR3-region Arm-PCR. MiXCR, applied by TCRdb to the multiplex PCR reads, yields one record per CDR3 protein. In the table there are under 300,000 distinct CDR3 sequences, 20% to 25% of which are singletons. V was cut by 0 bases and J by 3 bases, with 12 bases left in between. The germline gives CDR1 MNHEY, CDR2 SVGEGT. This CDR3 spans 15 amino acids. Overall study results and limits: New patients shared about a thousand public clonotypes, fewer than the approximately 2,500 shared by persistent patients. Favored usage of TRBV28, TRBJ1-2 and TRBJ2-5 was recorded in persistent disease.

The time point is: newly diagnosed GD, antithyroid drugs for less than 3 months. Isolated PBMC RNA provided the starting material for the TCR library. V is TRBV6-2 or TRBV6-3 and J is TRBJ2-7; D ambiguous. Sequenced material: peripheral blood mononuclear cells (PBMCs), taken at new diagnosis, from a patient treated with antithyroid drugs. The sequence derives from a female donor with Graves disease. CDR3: CASSYSKYSHYEQYF. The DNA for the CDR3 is TGTGCCAGCAGTTACTCGAAGTACAGTCACTACGAGCAGTACTTC.